A single T cell receptor beta chain is shown here with its context. This sample is part of a study of control samples from healthy donors and cancer patients. Method: immunoSEQ multiplex PCR; TCRdb's copy keeps in-frame clones and lacks some. This sample has some 120,000 clones, with around nine tenths found just once. Sequencing used blood. The source is a man in his thirties or forties in good health.

The CDR3 nucleotides are TGTGCCAGCAGCTTAATCGGGGGTAGCAATCAGCCCCAGCATTTT. This encodes CASSLIGGSNQPQHF. This rearrangement joins TRBV7-2 to TRBJ1-5; a weak D match, TRBD1 (5 bases). Germline V lookup: CDR1 SGHTA, CDR2 FQGNSA. The CDR3 covers 15 residues. Trimming stripped 2 bases from V and 0 bases from J, with 8 bases between.